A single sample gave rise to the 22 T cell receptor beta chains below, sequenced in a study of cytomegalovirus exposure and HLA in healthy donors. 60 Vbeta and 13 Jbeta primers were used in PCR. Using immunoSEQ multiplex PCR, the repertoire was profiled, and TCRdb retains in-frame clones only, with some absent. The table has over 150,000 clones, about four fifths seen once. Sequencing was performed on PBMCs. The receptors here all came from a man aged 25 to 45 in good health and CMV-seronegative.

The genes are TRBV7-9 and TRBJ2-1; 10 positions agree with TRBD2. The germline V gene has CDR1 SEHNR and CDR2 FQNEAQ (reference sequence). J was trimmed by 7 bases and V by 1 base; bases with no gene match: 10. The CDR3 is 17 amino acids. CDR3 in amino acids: CASSLESSGRARNEQFF. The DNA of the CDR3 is TGTGCCAGCAGCTTAGAATCAAGCGGGAGGGCCAGAAATGAGCAGTTCTTC. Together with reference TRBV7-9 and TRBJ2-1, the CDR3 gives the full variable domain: DTGVSQNPRHKITKRGQNVTFRCDPISEHNRLYWYRQTLGQGPEFLTYFQNEAQLEKSRLLSDRFSAERPKGSFSTLEIQRTEQGDSAMYLCASSLESSGRARNEQFFGPGTRLTVL.

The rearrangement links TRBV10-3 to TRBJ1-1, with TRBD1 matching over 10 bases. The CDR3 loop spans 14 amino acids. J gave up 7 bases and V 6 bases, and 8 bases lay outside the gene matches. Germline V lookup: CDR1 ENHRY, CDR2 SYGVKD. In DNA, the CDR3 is TGTGCCATCAGCCCGGGACAGGGGAGTAATGAAGCTTTCTTT. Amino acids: CAISPGQGSNEAFF.

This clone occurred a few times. DNA of the CDR3: TGCAGCGCCAAACGTGGGGGGCTAGCGGGGCTGAACACCGGGGAGCTGTTTTTT. Its protein product is CSAKRGGLAGLNTGELFF. This chain joins TRBV29-1 and TRBJ2-2; 9 bases are shared with TRBD2. Germline CDR1 SQVTM, CDR2 ANQGSEA. The ends lost 7 bases at V and 1 base at J; junction bases unmatched: 16. CDR3 length: 18 amino acids.

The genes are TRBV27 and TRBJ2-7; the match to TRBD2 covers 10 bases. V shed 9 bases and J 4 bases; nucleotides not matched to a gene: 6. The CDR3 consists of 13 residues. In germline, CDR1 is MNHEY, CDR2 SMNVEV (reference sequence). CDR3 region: CASRLAGEYEQYF. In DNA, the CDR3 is TGTGCCAGTCGGCTAGCGGGAGAGTACGAGCAGTACTTC.

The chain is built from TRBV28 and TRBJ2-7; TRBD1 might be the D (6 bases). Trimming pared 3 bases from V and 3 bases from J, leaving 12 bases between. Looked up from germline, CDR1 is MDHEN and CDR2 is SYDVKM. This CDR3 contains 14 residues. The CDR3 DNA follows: TGTGCCAGCAGTTTGGTGTCCAGGGGCTACGAGCAGTACTTC. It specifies CASSLVSRGYEQYF.

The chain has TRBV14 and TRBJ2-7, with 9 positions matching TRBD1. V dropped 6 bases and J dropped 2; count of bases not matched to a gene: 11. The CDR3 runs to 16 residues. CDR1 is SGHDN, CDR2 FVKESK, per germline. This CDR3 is CASSPFLTGGPYEQYF. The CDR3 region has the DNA TGTGCCAGCAGTCCGTTCCTTACAGGGGGCCCCTACGAGCAGTACTTC.

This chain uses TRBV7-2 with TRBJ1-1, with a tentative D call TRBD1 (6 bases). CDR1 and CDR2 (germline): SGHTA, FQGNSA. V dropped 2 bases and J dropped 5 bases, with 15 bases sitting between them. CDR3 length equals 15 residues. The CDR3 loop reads CASSLFPGEGTEAFF. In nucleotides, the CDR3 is TGTGCCAGCAGCTTATTCCCAGGGGAGGGGACTGAAGCTTTCTTT.

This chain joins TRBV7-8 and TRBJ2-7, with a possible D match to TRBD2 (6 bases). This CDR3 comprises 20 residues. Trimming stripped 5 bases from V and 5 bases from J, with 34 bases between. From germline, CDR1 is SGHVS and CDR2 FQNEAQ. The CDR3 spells CASSPLRLGDNSRPVDEQYF. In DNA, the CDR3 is TGTGCCAGCAGCCCCCTAAGACTAGGCGACAACTCGAGGCCTGTGGACGAGCAGTACTTC.

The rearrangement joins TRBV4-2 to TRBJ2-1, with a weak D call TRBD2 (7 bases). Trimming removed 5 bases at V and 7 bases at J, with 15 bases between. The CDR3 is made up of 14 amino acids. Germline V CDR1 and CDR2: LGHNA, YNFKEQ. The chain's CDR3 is CASSSRGAVNEQFF. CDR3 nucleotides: TGTGCCAGCAGCTCCCGGGGGGCGGTGAATGAGCAGTTCTTC.

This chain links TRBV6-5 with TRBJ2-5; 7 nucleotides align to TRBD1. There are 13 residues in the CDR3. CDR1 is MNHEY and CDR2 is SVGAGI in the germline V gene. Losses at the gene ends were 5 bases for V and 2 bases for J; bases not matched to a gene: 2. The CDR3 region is CASSSRGQETQYF. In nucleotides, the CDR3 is TGTGCCAGCAGTAGCAGGGGGCAAGAGACCCAGTACTTC.

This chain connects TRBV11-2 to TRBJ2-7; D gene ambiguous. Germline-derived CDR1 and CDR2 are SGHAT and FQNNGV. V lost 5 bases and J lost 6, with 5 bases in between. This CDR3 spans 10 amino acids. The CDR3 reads CASSHIEQYF. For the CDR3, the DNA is TGTGCCAGCAGCCACATCGAGCAGTACTTC. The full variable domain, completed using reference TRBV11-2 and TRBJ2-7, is EAGVAQSPRYKIIEKRQSVAFWCNPISGHATLYWYQQILGQGPKLLIQFQNNGVVDDSQLPKDRFSAERLKGVDSTLKIQPAKLEDSAVYLCASSHIEQYFGPGTRLTVT.

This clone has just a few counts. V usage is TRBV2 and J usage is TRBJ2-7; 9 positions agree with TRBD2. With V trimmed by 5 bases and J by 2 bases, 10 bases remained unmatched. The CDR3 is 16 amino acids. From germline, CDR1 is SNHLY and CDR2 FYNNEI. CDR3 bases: TGTGCCAGCAGTCCCCTAGGGGGCGGGGGGGCCTACGAGCAGTACTTC. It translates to CASSPLGGGGAYEQYF.

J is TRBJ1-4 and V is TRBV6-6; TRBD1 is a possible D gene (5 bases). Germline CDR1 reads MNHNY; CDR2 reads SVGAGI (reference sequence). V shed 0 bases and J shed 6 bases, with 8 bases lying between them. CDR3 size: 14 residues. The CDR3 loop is CASSYSKGYEKLFF. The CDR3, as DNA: TGTGCCAGCAGTTACTCGAAGGGGTATGAAAAACTGTTTTTT.

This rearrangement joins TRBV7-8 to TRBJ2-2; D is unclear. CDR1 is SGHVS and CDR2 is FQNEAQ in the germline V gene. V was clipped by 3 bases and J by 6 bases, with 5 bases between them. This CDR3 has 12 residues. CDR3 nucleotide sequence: TGTGCCAGCAGCTTTAGCCCCGGGGAGCTGTTTTTT. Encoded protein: CASSFSPGELFF.

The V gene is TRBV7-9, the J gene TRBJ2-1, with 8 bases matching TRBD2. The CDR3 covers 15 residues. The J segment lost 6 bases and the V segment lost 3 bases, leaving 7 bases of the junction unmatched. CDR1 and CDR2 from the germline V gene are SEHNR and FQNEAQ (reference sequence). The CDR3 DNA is TGTGCCAGCAGCTTTATGCGGGAGGAGGGCAATGAGCAGTTCTTC. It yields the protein CASSFMREEGNEQFF.

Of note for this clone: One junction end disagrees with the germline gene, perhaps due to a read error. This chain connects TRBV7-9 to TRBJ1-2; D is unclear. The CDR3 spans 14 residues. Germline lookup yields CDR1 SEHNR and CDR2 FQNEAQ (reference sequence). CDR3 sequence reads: CSSSLVKSAKGYTF. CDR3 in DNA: TGTTCCAGCAGCTTAGTAAAGTCCGCTAAGGGCTACACCTTC.

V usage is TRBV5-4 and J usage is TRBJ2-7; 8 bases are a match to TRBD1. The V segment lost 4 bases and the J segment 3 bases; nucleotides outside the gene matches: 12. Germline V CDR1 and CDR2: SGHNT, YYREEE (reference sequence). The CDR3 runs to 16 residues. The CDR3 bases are TGTGCCAGCAGCCGCGTCCCCCGACAGGGGTTCTACGAGCAGTACTTC. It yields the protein CASSRVPRQGFYEQYF.

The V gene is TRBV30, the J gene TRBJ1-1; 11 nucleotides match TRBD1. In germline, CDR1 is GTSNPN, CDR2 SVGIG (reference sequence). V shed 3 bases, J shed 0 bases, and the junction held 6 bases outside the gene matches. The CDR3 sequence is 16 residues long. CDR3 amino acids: CAWRGGTGGLNTEAFF. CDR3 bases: TGTGCCTGGAGAGGGGGGACAGGGGGTCTGAACACTGAAGCTTTCTTT.

The CDR3 spells CASSLYGTASSYNSPLHF. DNA of the CDR3: TGTGCCAGTAGTCTTTACGGGACAGCGAGCTCCTATAATTCACCCCTCCACTTT. The chain links TRBV19 to TRBJ1-6; 7 bases map to TRBD1. Unmatched junction bases numbered 10, after V lost 5 bases and J lost 0 bases. The CDR3 is made up of 18 amino acids. CDR1 is LNHDA and CDR2 is SQIVND in the germline V gene (reference sequence).

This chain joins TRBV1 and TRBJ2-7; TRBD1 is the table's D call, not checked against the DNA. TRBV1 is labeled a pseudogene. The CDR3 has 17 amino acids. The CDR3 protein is CTSSQDEVDRTSHEQYF. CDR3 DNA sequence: TGCACCAGCAGCCAAGATGAGGTTGACAGGACCTCCCACGAGCAGTACTTC.

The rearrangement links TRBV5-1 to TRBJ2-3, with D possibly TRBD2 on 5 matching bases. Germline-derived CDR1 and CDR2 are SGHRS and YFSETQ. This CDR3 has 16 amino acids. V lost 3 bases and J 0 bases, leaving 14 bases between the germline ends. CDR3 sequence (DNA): TGCGCCAGCAGCTCCAAGCGGACGGAGAGCACAGATACGCAGTATTTT. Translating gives CASSSKRTESTDTQYF.

CDR3: CASSAAGRGNTEAFF. The CDR3 DNA follows: TGTGCCAGCAGCGCTGCTGGTCGGGGGAACACTGAAGCTTTCTTT. This chain joins TRBV9 and TRBJ1-1, with D unclear. The germline V gene encodes CDR1 SGDLS and CDR2 YYNGEE. CDR3 length: 15 amino acids. Trimming removed 3 bases from V and 1 base from J, with 13 bases in between.